A single sample gave rise to the 18 T cell receptor beta chains below, sequenced in a study of CD8 T cells in Susac syndrome. The RNA, about 0.45 to 1 ug, was put through reverse transcription using random hexamers. TCRdb redid the calling of the immunoSEQ multiplex PCR reads with MiXCR, one entry per CDR3 protein. This table holds 150,000 to 200,000 distinct CDR3 sequences, about 91% found once. The material sequenced was CD4+ T cells from PBMCs. The receptors here all came from a human donor with Susac syndrome.

In its sample, this clonotype was seen once. The V call is TRBV29-1, the J call TRBJ1-2, with 8 nucleotides matching TRBD1. The trim removed 6 bases at V and 11 bases at J, leaving 11 bases unmatched. CDR1 is SQVTM and CDR2 is ANQGSEA in the germline V gene. This CDR3 has 12 amino acids. CDR3 sequence reads: CSVGQTGVGYTF. The CDR3 nucleotides are TGCAGCGTGGGCCAGACAGGGGTGGGGTACACCTTC.

The chain combines TRBV20-1 with TRBJ2-1; 13 nucleotides match TRBD2. V dropped 1 base and J dropped 4; count of bases not matched to a gene: 4. CDR3 length: 16 amino acids. Looked up from germline, CDR1 is DFQATT and CDR2 is SNEGSKA (reference sequence). The CDR3 region is CSARAKTSGRYNEQFF. In nucleotides, the CDR3 is TGCAGTGCTAGAGCGAAGACTAGCGGGAGGTACAATGAGCAGTTCTTC.

The chain recombines TRBV7-9 with TRBJ2-1, with 8 bases that match TRBD1. V was pared by 4 bases and J by 6 bases, with 5 bases of the junction left unmatched. The germline CDR1 and CDR2 sequences are SEHNR and FQNEAQ (reference sequence). The CDR3 extends over 14 amino acids. In nucleotides, the CDR3 is TGTGCCAGCAGCTCGCGGGACAGGTTCAATGAGCAGTTCTTC. This codes for CASSSRDRFNEQFF.

The chain links TRBV30 to TRBJ2-3, with D tentatively TRBD1 or TRBD2 (6 bases each). The CDR3 is 12 residues long. Trimming shortened V by 5 bases and J by 4 bases, and 10 bases separated the two germline ends. CDR1 is GTSNPN and CDR2 is SVGIG in the germline V gene (reference sequence). In DNA form, the CDR3 reads TGTGCCTGGGAGGGGGGTGCAGATACGCAGTATTTT. It codes for CAWEGGADTQYF.

The V and J genes are TRBV9 and TRBJ2-6, with D unresolved. There are 16 residues in the CDR3. CDR1 and CDR2 (germline): SGDLS, YYNGEE. Trimming took off 0 bases at V and 0 bases at J, with 7 bases between the two ends. This chain's CDR3 is CASSVATDSGANVLTF. The CDR3 region has the DNA TGTGCCAGCAGCGTAGCTACGGACTCTGGGGCCAACGTCCTGACTTTC.

The chain is built from TRBV7-8 and TRBJ1-1; D not resolved. Trimming took off 4 bases at V and 3 bases at J, with 9 bases between the two ends. Germline V lookup: CDR1 SGHVS, CDR2 FQNEAQ. The CDR3 has 13 residues. The DNA of the CDR3 is TGTGCCAGCAGCTCACAATTCGACACTGAAGCTTTCTTT. This sequence encodes CASSSQFDTEAFF.

This clonotype was found once. The rearrangement uses TRBV7-6 and TRBJ2-3, with no clear D. Germline V lookup: CDR1 SGHVS, CDR2 FNYEAQ. The CDR3 extends over 14 amino acids. Trimming left V 4 bases short and J 1 base short, with 9 bases between. The CDR3 is CASSSSVGTDTQYF. The DNA for the CDR3 is TGTGCCAGCAGCTCCTCAGTGGGCACAGATACGCAGTATTTT.

The chain employs TRBV14 and TRBJ2-1; 7 bases match TRBD2. The V gene's germline CDR1 is SGHDN and CDR2 FVKESK. The junction had 4 bases not matched to a gene; V was cut back by 2 bases and J by 6 bases. The CDR3 runs to 14 residues. The DNA of the CDR3 is TGTGCCAGCAGCCAATCGGCGGGAGCCAATGAGCAGTTCTTC. Translating gives CASSQSAGANEQFF.

The chain combines TRBV12-3 or TRBV12-4 with TRBJ1-1; no clear D gene. The ends were cut back, 1 base at V and 0 bases at J, with 12 bases in the middle. This CDR3 spans 16 amino acids. CDR3 sequence reads: CASSLVLQLMNTEAFF. CDR3 DNA: TGTGCCAGCAGTTTAGTCCTACAGCTTATGAACACTGAAGCTTTCTTT.

The CDR3 DNA sequence: TGCAGTGCTATGCCCACGGGGAAGGGGAGGGCCTACAATGAGCAGTTCTTC. Its protein is CSAMPTGKGRAYNEQFF. The chain carries TRBV20-1 and TRBJ2-1, with TRBD2 matching over 7 bases. Germline CDR1 reads DFQATT; CDR2 reads SNEGSKA (reference sequence). The junction had 14 bases not matched to a gene; V was cut back by 4 bases and J by 2 bases. The CDR3 extends over 17 amino acids.

This chain links TRBV11-2 with TRBJ2-7, with 9 bases aligning to TRBD2. Unmatched junction bases numbered 6, after V lost 1 base and J lost 2 bases. The CDR3 runs to 16 residues. Per the germline V gene, CDR1 is SGHAT and CDR2 is FQNNGV. CDR3 in DNA: TGTGCCAGCAGCTTAGGGGCGGGAGGGAGCGCCTACGAGCAGTACTTC. Its translation is CASSLGAGGSAYEQYF.

The chain links TRBV20-1 to TRBJ1-5; possible D gene TRBD1, 6 bases. CDR3 length: 15 residues. Germline CDR1 and CDR2: DFQATT and SNEGSKA (reference sequence). Trimming removed 3 bases at V and 0 bases at J, with 12 bases between. This chain's CDR3 is CSARGGQYSNQPQHF. The CDR3 DNA sequence: TGCAGTGCTAGGGGGGGACAATATAGCAATCAGCCCCAGCATTTT.

The V and J genes are TRBV12-3 or TRBV12-4 and TRBJ2-5, with 8 nucleotides matching TRBD2. This CDR3 has 17 residues. The V gene end was trimmed by 0 bases and the J gene end by 2 bases; junction bases not matched to a gene: 8. This CDR3 is CASSLAVAGPTQETQYF. The CDR3 bases are TGTGCCAGCAGTTTAGCGGTAGCGGGGCCGACACAAGAGACCCAGTACTTC.

The chain is built from TRBV15 and TRBJ1-1, with D hard to call. The CDR3 runs 16 residues. V dropped 1 base and J dropped 0 bases, with 12 bases sitting between them. Germline-derived CDR1 and CDR2 are LNHNV and YYDKDF (reference sequence). The chain's CDR3 is CATSRVAGTLNTEAFF. The CDR3 DNA reads TGTGCCACCAGCAGAGTTGCTGGCACCCTGAACACTGAAGCTTTCTTT.

V gene TRBV10-1 combines with J gene TRBJ2-1; 8 bases align to TRBD2. Germline V lookup: CDR1 WNHNN, CDR2 SYGVQD (reference sequence). The CDR3 extends over 15 amino acids. V shed 6 bases and J 4 bases; nucleotides not matched to a gene: 8. CDR3 sequence reads: CASRDPGLDYNEQFF. The CDR3 DNA reads TGCGCCAGCAGAGATCCGGGACTAGATTACAATGAGCAGTTCTTC.

The gene calls are TRBV3-1 and TRBJ2-5; no clear D. Germline V CDR1 and CDR2: LGHDT, YNNKEL (reference sequence). This CDR3 contains 12 residues. V lost 1 base to trimming and J lost 4 bases, with 4 bases between them. In DNA, the CDR3 is TGTGCCAGCAGCCAAGTCGTAGAGACCCAGTACTTC. Encoded protein: CASSQVVETQYF.

This clonotype has only one observation. The J gene is TRBJ2-4, the V gene TRBV2; D perhaps matches TRBD1 (5 bases). The ends were cut back, 2 bases at V and 4 bases at J, with 6 bases in the middle. Germline CDR1 SNHLY, CDR2 FYNNEI. CDR3 length equals 13 residues. DNA of the CDR3: TGTGCCAGCAGTGAACCAGGGAAAAACATTCAGTACTTC. It translates to CASSEPGKNIQYF.

The rearrangement uses TRBV14 and TRBJ2-2; D is unresolved. Germline loops: CDR1 SGHDN, CDR2 FVKESK. The CDR3 consists of 13 residues. Trimming cost V 4 bases and J 4 bases, with 7 bases left between them. The CDR3 coding sequence is TGTGCCAGCAGCCTGCACAGCACCGGGGAGCTGTTTTTT. Translating it yields CASSLHSTGELFF.